These 7 T cell receptor beta chains came from one sample sequenced in a study of cytomegalovirus exposure and HLA in healthy donors. Clones were read by immunoSEQ multiplex PCR, and TCRdb kept only the in-frame ones, dropping some. The data hold about 120,000 clones, with 89% observed a single time. The sequenced material came from PBMCs. The receptors here all came from a woman aged 18-35 years in good health and CMV-seronegative.

The chain uses TRBV25-1 and TRBJ2-2; the D is unclear. Germline V gene data show CDR1 as MGHDK and CDR2 as SYGVNS. Trimming took 7 bases from V and 7 from J, leaving 19 bases between them. This CDR3 contains 15 residues. The CDR3 nucleotides read TGTGCCAGCAAAGCGCCGACCGGAACCGGCGGGGAGCTGTTTTTT. As protein: CASKAPTGTGGELFF.

In DNA form, the CDR3 reads TGTGCCAGCAGCTTAAGCGCAGGGACTGGTAGCAATCAGCCCCAGCATTTT. It encodes CASSLSAGTGSNQPQHF. This chain connects TRBV7-9 to TRBJ1-5, with D possibly being TRBD1 (5 bases). The CDR3 spans 17 residues. V was trimmed by 2 bases and J by 0 bases, leaving 14 bases between them. Germline-derived CDR1 and CDR2 are SEHNR and FQNEAQ (reference sequence).

This chain connects TRBV6-5 to TRBJ2-7; D not resolved. V lost 0 bases and J 2 bases, leaving 11 bases between the germline ends. The length of the CDR3 is 15 residues. Germline V CDR1 and CDR2: MNHEY, SVGAGI. The CDR3 sequence: CASSYSRNLPYEQYF. CDR3 DNA: TGTGCCAGCAGTTACTCGAGGAATCTCCCCTACGAGCAGTACTTC.

In nucleotides, the CDR3 is TGTGCCAGCAGTGAAGACAGGGGGAAAGAGACCCAGTACTTC. This gives the protein CASSEDRGKETQYF. The V and J genes are TRBV6-1 and TRBJ2-5; 8 bases align to TRBD1. V gave up 1 base and J gave up 3 bases; unmatched junction bases: 1. Germline-derived CDR1 and CDR2 are MNHNS and SASEGT. The CDR3 covers 14 residues.

J is TRBJ2-3 and V is TRBV29-1, with TRBD1 identical over 8 bases. The V segment lost 7 bases and the J segment 5 bases; nucleotides outside the gene matches: 8. This CDR3 contains 13 residues. Germline assignment: CDR1 SQVTM and CDR2 ANQGSEA. CDR3 loop: CSAGTGHGDTQYF. DNA for the CDR3: TGCAGCGCCGGGACAGGTCATGGAGATACGCAGTATTTT.

V gene TRBV18 combines with J gene TRBJ2-2; possible D gene TRBD2, 6 bases. Germline CDR1 KGHSH, CDR2 LQKENI. Between the trimmed V and J ends, which lost 3 bases and 0 bases, there was a span of 14 bases. CDR3 length: 17 amino acids. Here the CDR3 reads CASSPAPASANTGELFF. The CDR3 DNA reads TGTGCCAGCTCACCTGCCCCGGCTAGCGCGAACACCGGGGAGCTGTTTTTT. The entire variable domain, with the rest obtained from reference TRBV18 and TRBJ2-2, is as follows: NAGVMQNPRHLVRRRGQEARLRCSPMKGHSHVYWYRQLPEEGLKFMVYLQKENIIDESGMPKERFSAEFPKEGPSILRIQQVVRGDSAAYFCASSPAPASANTGELFFGEGSRLTVL.

DNA for the CDR3: TGCGCCAGCAGCTTACAGGGCCCCAGCACTGAAGCTTTCTTT. It codes for CASSLQGPSTEAFF. The chain carries TRBV5-1 and TRBJ1-1, with a tentative D call TRBD1 (6 bases). Germline V gene sequence: CDR1 SGHRS, CDR2 YFSETQ. V was pared by 2 bases and J by 4 bases, with 12 bases between. The CDR3 has 14 amino acids. The full variable domain, rest sourced from reference TRBV5-1 and TRBJ1-1, is KAGVTQTPRYLIKTRGQQVTLSCSPISGHRSVSWYQQTPGQGLQFLFEYFSETQRNKGNFPGRFSGRQFSNSRSEMNVSTLELGDSALYLCASSLQGPSTEAFFGQGTRLTVV.